Shown below are 21 T cell receptor beta chains from a single sample sequenced in a study of T cell responses to AZD1222 COVID-19 vaccine. Measured with immunoSEQ multiplex PCR; TCRdb has only the in-frame clones, and not every one. The table has 150,000 to 200,000 clones, 90% seen once; the top ten hold 5% to 7%. The starting material was peripheral blood, obtained on day 0 of AZD1222 vaccination. These receptor sequences come from an adult in good health.

The chain combines TRBV6-5 with TRBJ2-2; TRBD2 aligns across 11 bases. CDR1 and CDR2 (germline): MNHEY, SVGAGI. The CDR3 loop spans 15 amino acids. The junction had 5 bases not matched to a gene; V was cut back by 5 bases and J by 6 bases. The CDR3 sequence: CASSTSGSTPGELFF. The CDR3 coding sequence is TGTGCCAGCAGTACTAGCGGGAGTACACCCGGGGAGCTGTTTTTT.

The chain employs TRBV28 and TRBJ2-7; D possibly corresponds to TRBD2 (6 bases). The length of the CDR3 is 16 residues. From germline, CDR1 is MDHEN and CDR2 SYDVKM. Trimming cost V 1 base and J 3 bases, with 16 bases left between them. Written as DNA, the CDR3 is TGTGCCAGCAGTTTATTAACCCAGATGGGGGGCTACGAGCAGTACTTC. As protein: CASSLLTQMGGYEQYF.

The V and J genes are TRBV6-2 or TRBV6-3 and TRBJ2-1, with TRBD2 matching over 7 bases. J gave up 4 bases and V 5 bases, and 8 bases lay outside the gene matches. Germline CDR1 MNHEY, CDR2 SVGEGT. The CDR3 loop spans 15 amino acids. The DNA for the CDR3 is TGTGCCAGCAGTCTGACTAGCAGGTATTACAATGAGCAGTTCTTC. Translating it yields CASSLTSRYYNEQFF.

This rearrangement joins TRBV19 to TRBJ1-3; 10 bases agree with TRBD1. Germline CDR1 reads LNHDA; CDR2 reads SQIVND (reference sequence). V was pared by 8 bases and J by 1 base, with 11 bases of the junction left unmatched. The length of the CDR3 is 17 residues. CDR3 sequence reads: CASARLGQGLSGNTIYF. The CDR3 nucleotides are TGTGCCAGTGCAAGATTGGGACAGGGGCTATCTGGAAACACCATATATTTT.

This chain uses TRBV29-1 with TRBJ1-2, with unresolved D. CDR1 and CDR2 from the germline V gene are SQVTM and ANQGSEA. V gave up 4 bases and J gave up 0 bases, with 9 bases separating them. CDR3 size: 13 residues. The DNA of the CDR3 is TGCAGCGTTGTGAACAGCACTAACTATGGCTACACCTTC. Amino acid sequence: CSVVNSTNYGYTF.

CDR3 protein: CASSFPGMNGYTF. CDR3 DNA: TGTGCCAGCAGCTTTCCAGGGATGAATGGCTACACCTTC. This chain connects TRBV7-2 to TRBJ1-2, with TRBD1 as a possible D gene (5 bases). The length of the CDR3 is 13 residues. CDR1 and CDR2 from the germline V gene are SGHTA and FQGNSA. V gave up 3 bases and J gave up 6 bases, with 11 bases separating them.

The rearrangement joins TRBV19 to TRBJ2-7; D not resolved. Looked up from germline, CDR1 is LNHDA and CDR2 is SQIVND (reference sequence). Trimming took off 7 bases at V and 0 bases at J, with 10 bases between the two ends. The CDR3 consists of 13 residues. CDR3 DNA sequence: TGTGCCAGTAAGGATACAAACTCCTACGAGCAGTACTTC. Translating gives CASKDTNSYEQYF.

J is TRBJ1-2 and V is TRBV28; D ambiguous. CDR3 length equals 11 residues. V lost 6 bases, J lost 8 bases, and 10 bases lay in between. Germline V gene lookup returns CDR1 MDHEN and CDR2 SYDVKM. This CDR3 is CASSDPSGYTF. The CDR3 region has the DNA TGTGCCAGCAGCGACCCGAGCGGCTACACCTTC.

The chain carries TRBV3-1 (or the pseudogene TRBV3-2) and TRBJ1-2, with TRBD1 matching 9 bases. Germline CDR1 and CDR2: LGHDT and YNNKEL (reference sequence). With V trimmed by 4 bases and J by 14 bases, 11 bases remained unmatched. The CDR3 length is 13 residues. The DNA for the CDR3 is TGTGCCAGCAGCCCCCCGGGACAGGGAATTCAGACCTTC. Residues: CASSPPGQGIQTF.

This chain connects TRBV7-2 to TRBJ2-2; tentative D call: TRBD2 (5 bases). CDR1 is SGHTA, CDR2 FQGNSA, per germline. The CDR3 loop spans 13 amino acids. Trimming took 5 bases from V and 7 from J, leaving 11 bases between them. This chain's CDR3 is CASSVEGYGELFF. CDR3 nucleotide sequence: TGTGCCAGCAGCGTCGAGGGCTACGGGGAGCTGTTTTTT.

The chain combines TRBV10-2 with TRBJ2-7; D remains unclear. Trimming removed 6 bases at V and 3 bases at J, with 6 bases between. CDR1 WSHSY and CDR2 SAAADI come from the germline V gene. This CDR3 comprises 11 residues. CDR3 sequence: CASRINYEQYF. CDR3 in DNA: TGCGCCAGCAGGATAAACTACGAGCAGTACTTC.

This clone has a single count. The V and J genes are TRBV29-1 and TRBJ1-4, with D maybe TRBD1 (6 bases). The CDR3 is made up of 14 amino acids. The V end lost 8 bases, the J end lost 5 bases, and 18 bases lay between the germline ends. Germline CDR1 SQVTM, CDR2 ANQGSEA. The CDR3 nucleotides are TGCAGCTCCCACTCACAGGGAGGGAATGAAAAACTGTTTTTT. Translation: CSSHSQGGNEKLFF.

The chain combines TRBV27 with TRBJ1-3, with D uncertain. The CDR3 length is 14 residues. Trimming shortened V by 2 bases and J by 1 base, and 6 bases separated the two germline ends. Germline lookup yields CDR1 MNHEY and CDR2 SMNVEV (reference sequence). In DNA, the CDR3 is TGTGCCAGCAGTTTACGGGCTTCTGGAAACACCATATATTTT. It yields the protein CASSLRASGNTIYF.

The rearrangement links TRBV18 to TRBJ2-5; no reliable D call. V was shortened by 0 bases and J by 4 bases, with 9 bases between the two germline ends. CDR3 length: 14 residues. CDR1 is KGHSH, CDR2 LQKENI, per germline. The CDR3 loop is CASSPPRYRETQYF. The CDR3 nucleotides are TGTGCCAGCTCACCACCTCGTTACAGAGAGACCCAGTACTTC.

This sequence joins TRBV24-1 and TRBJ1-2; D is undetermined. The CDR3 loop spans 12 amino acids. Trimming removed 4 bases at V and 4 bases at J, with 6 bases between. The germline V gene has CDR1 KGHDR and CDR2 SFDVKD. The CDR3 reads CATSDASYGYTF. The CDR3 region has the DNA TGTGCCACCAGTGACGCCTCCTATGGCTACACCTTC.

The chain carries TRBV6-6 and TRBJ1-5; D remains ambiguous. There are 15 residues in the CDR3. Looked up from germline, CDR1 is MNHNY and CDR2 is SVGAGI (reference sequence). V was clipped by 2 bases and J by 0 bases, with 8 bases between them. Written as DNA, the CDR3 is TGTGCCAGCAGTTACCGCACAGATAGCAATCAGCCCCAGCATTTT. Its protein is CASSYRTDSNQPQHF.

V usage is TRBV20-1 and J usage is TRBJ2-7; 7 nucleotides agree with TRBD1. Per germline, CDR1 DFQATT and CDR2 SNEGSKA (reference sequence). J lost 0 bases, V lost 6 bases, and 11 bases had no gene match. The CDR3 extends over 15 amino acids. CDR3 amino acids: CSASNRGRSSYEQYF. Here the CDR3 DNA reads TGCAGTGCGAGTAACAGGGGTAGGAGCTCCTACGAGCAGTACTTC.

CDR3: CASSSHNSNQPQHF. The CDR3 DNA sequence: TGTGCCAGCAGCTCACACAATAGCAATCAGCCCCAGCATTTT. The rearrangement links TRBV7-2 to TRBJ1-5; D is undetermined. The CDR3 spans 14 residues. V lost 4 bases and J 0 bases, leaving 7 bases between the germline ends. CDR1 SGHTA and CDR2 FQGNSA come from the germline V gene.

The chain combines TRBV6-4 with TRBJ1-3; D not resolved. This CDR3 is built from 15 residues. Trimming shortened V by 3 bases and J by 0 bases, and 9 bases separated the two germline ends. Germline V gives CDR1 MRHNA, CDR2 SNTAGT. This chain's CDR3 is CASSETGSSGNTIYF. In nucleotides, the CDR3 is TGTGCCAGCAGTGAGACGGGAAGCTCTGGAAACACCATATATTTT.

The rearrangement links TRBV5-1 to TRBJ2-7; the D is unclear. V lost 0 bases and J 0 bases, leaving 4 bases between the germline ends. CDR3 length: 13 residues. Germline V gene data show CDR1 as SGHRS and CDR2 as YFSETQ. The CDR3 DNA reads TGCGCCAGCAGCTTGGACGGCTCCTACGAGCAGTACTTC. Translated: CASSLDGSYEQYF.

The chain recombines TRBV5-1 with TRBJ2-1; TRBD2 matches 9 bases. This CDR3 is 14 amino acids long. Germline CDR1 and CDR2: SGHRS and YFSETQ. Losses at the gene ends were 4 bases for V and 9 bases for J; bases not matched to a gene: 8. DNA for the CDR3: TGCGCCAGCAGCCGGGTAGCGGGAGAGATTGAGCAGTTCTTC. It codes for CASSRVAGEIEQFF.